This TCR beta chain was obtained from a study of human T cells and chemical hapten exposure. Study-level information: Across its roughly 24 weeks, the study gave patients weekly diphenylcyclopropenone doses to the scalp.

This clonotype was recorded at least ten times. Unique molecular identifiers were attached to individual cDNA molecules during library preparation. One entry per CDR3 protein, called by TCRdb with MiXCR from the RACE reads. The table has about 100,000 distinct CDR3 sequences, 9.5% to 12% seen once. Germline V gives CDR1 LGHNA, CDR2 YNFKEQ. J gave up 0 bases and V 8 bases, and 2 bases lay outside the gene matches. The length of the CDR3 is 14 residues. Time point in this sample: patch test 2, 6 weeks after DPC sensitization. Documented treatment: therapeutic diphenylcyclopropenone sensitization with weekly scalp DPC. Non-pregnant alopecia patients aged 18 to 70, suitable for DPC therapy. Whole blood, unfractionated, served as the material for total RNA extraction.

The TCR originated in a woman in her thirties or forties with alopecia areata. Some clones in this sample may be carry-over from other donors' samples. The sequencing used whole blood, collected in connection with sensitization to the hapten diphenylcyclopropenone (DPC). V usage is TRBV4-2 and J usage is TRBJ2-2, with 8 bases identical to TRBD2. Here the CDR3 reads CASQTSANTGELFF. The CDR3 DNA reads as TGTGCCAGCCAGACTAGCGCGAACACCGGGGAGCTGTTTTTT.